The clone carrying this T cell receptor (beta chain) was seen a single time. This specimen belongs to a study of blood T cell repertoires in COVID-19. Study overall: T cells, B-cell-depleted T cells, or PBMCs supplied cDNA or gDNA.

Per the study methods: It was from reference gene primer amplification that nucleated cell counts were estimated. Data came from immunoSEQ multiplex PCR; TCRdb stores just in-frame clones and leaves some out. For V, J and clone size, that table is used; D and trimming come from the DNA. The sample lists a few hundred thousand clones, roughly 90% seen once, with 3.5% to 4.5% in the top ten. The CDR3 has 16 amino acids. The V call is TRBV12-2, the J call TRBJ1-2; whether TRBD1, the table's D call, matches the DNA was not checked. TRBV12-2 is labeled a pseudogene. The TCR originated in a man aged 60 to 69 who had recovered from COVID-19. The sample was peripheral blood. The CDR3 nucleotides read TGTGCAAGTCGCGGCGACAGGGGGCAAGGGCACTATGGCTACACCTTC. Its translation: CASRGDRGQGHYGYTF.